The count of the clone carrying this T cell receptor (beta chain) is one. The sample originates from a study of blood T cell repertoires in COVID-19. Two negative PCRs, clearance, or symptom resolution characterized the recovered Cohort 3 donors. J gave up 7 bases and V 3 bases, and 5 bases lay outside the gene matches. CDR1 is DFQATT and CDR2 is SNEGSKA in the germline V gene (reference sequence). The CDR3 consists of 13 residues. The assay was immunoSEQ multiplex PCR, and TCRdb's table has in-frame clones only and misses some. There are 250,000 to 300,000 clones in the sample; roughly 91% occur only once, and 1.5% to 2% lies in the top ten.

Specimen: PBMCs or T cells enriched from blood (not recorded which). This chain links TRBV20-1 with TRBJ1-3; 8 bases map to TRBD1. The TCR originated in a woman aged 55-69 years who had recovered from COVID-19. CDR3 nucleotides: TGCAGTGCTAGTATACAGGGGGGTAACACCATATATTTT. It yields the protein CSASIQGGNTIYF.